Here is one T cell receptor (beta chain) with its context. Both 60 Vbeta primers and 13 Jbeta primers went into the PCR. Profiled with immunoSEQ multiplex PCR; TCRdb holds only in-frame clones, not every one. This sample has 100,000 to 150,000 clones, with 74% found just once. This specimen comes from a study of cytomegalovirus exposure and HLA in healthy donors. The CDR3 totals 20 residues. V lost 10 bases and J lost 0; bases outside the gene matches: 23. In germline, CDR1 is MNHGY, CDR2 SVAAGI. Input material: PBMCs. The rearrangement joins TRBV6-9 to TRBJ2-1, with 8 bases identical to TRBD1. The receptor's source is a woman aged 50 to 60 in good health and CMV-seropositive. The CDR3 DNA sequence: TGTGCCATGGGGACAGGTCAAAACACACTAGCCTCCTCCTCCTACAATGAGCAGTTCTTC. Its protein product is CAMGTGQNTLASSSYNEQFF.